The clone carrying this T cell receptor beta chain has just a few counts. Time point specified: before trial treatment. Those who qualified had advanced solid tumors (lacking tumor-infiltrating lymphocytes). The record originates from a study of low-dose radiotherapy and immunotherapy resistance in tumors. Study-level background: With 1 Gy per fraction every two weeks, Cohort 2 accumulated 13 Gy across 26 weeks.

TRAV- and TRBV-specific primers were used for first-strand cDNA, which covered alpha and beta chains. PCR amplification of the TCRs was performed with Phusion for 20 PCR cycles, and it relied on a constant-region primer together with a V-primer adapter. MiXCR was run by TCRdb on the reads, yielding one entry per CDR3 protein. The sample holds tens of thousands of distinct CDR3 sequences, 9.4% seen once. This sample comprised PBMCs, obtained before treatment. The receptor comes from a male donor with prostate cancer.

CDR3 protein: CASLGTSGNTGELFF. DNA for the CDR3: TGTGCCAGCCTCGGGACTAGCGGTAACACCGGGGAGCTGTTTTTT. The J gene is TRBJ2-2, the V gene TRBV28; the match to TRBD2 covers 11 bases. V was pared by 8 bases and J by 2 bases, with 4 bases of the junction left unmatched. From germline, CDR1 is MDHEN and CDR2 SYDVKM. The CDR3 has 15 amino acids.